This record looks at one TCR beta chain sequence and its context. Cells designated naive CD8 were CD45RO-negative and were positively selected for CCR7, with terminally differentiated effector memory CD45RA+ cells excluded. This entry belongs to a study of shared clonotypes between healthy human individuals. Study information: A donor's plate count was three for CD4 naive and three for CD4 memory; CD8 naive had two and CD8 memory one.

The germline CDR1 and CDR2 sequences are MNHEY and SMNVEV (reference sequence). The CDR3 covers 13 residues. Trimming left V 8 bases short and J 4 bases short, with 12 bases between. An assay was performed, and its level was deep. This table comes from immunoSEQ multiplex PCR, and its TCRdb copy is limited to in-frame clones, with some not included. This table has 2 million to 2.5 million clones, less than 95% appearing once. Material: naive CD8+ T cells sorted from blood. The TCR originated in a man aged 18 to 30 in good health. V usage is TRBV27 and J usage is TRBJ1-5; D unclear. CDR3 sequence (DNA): TGTGCCAGCGGCCCGACGGGAAATCAGCCCCAGCATTTT. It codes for CASGPTGNQPQHF.